What follows is one T cell receptor beta chain and its context. This specimen belongs to a study of CD8 T cells in Susac syndrome. The authors sequenced TCR beta from blood CD8+ and CD4+ T cells. Relapsing-remitting disease, either stable or active, was present in the multiple sclerosis controls, who were treatment-naive patients. Purification of the CD8+ and CD4+ T cells relied on negative isolation, and TEMRA cells underwent FACS enrichment. RNA amounts of about 0.5 to 1 ug underwent reverse transcription with random hexamers. Amplification of TCR beta CDR3 was carried out by immunoSEQ multiplex PCR, which covered 54 Vbeta and 13 Jbeta segments. TCRdb used MiXCR to reprocess the immunoSEQ multiplex PCR reads, holding one entry per CDR3 protein. This sample carries roughly 300,000 distinct CDR3 sequences, 80% to 90% of them seen once, and the ten largest clones take approximately 0.11%. Sequenced sample: CD8+ T cells from PBMCs. The TCR sequence derives from a human donor with multiple sclerosis.

CDR3: CASSLVAGGRQVEQYF. CDR3 coding DNA: TGTGCCAGCAGCTTAGTAGCGGGAGGGCGCCAGGTCGAGCAGTACTTC. V usage is TRBV7-6 and J usage is TRBJ2-7; 11 positions match TRBD2. J gave up 6 bases and V 1 base, and 8 bases lay outside the gene matches. Per the germline V gene, CDR1 is SGHVS and CDR2 is FNYEAQ. The CDR3 loop spans 16 amino acids.